This T cell receptor beta chain was recorded in a study of cytomegalovirus exposure and HLA in healthy donors. Study overall: A previous analysis identified 95 million to 130 million unique TCR beta sequences derived from roughly 190 million T cells.

Concerning this clone: What it binds is not known.

Broader study findings: Per published reports, the classifier diagnosed cytomegalovirus status with high specificity and sensitivity.

This CDR3 comprises 16 residues. Germline trimming cut 0 bases from V and 3 bases from J; bases unmatched to any gene: 5. CDR1 is SGHRS, CDR2 YFSETQ, per germline. The PCR was carried out with 60 Vbeta primers and 13 Jbeta primers. Some clones are missing from TCRdb's copy, which holds only in-frame ones; the method was immunoSEQ multiplex PCR. Of about 120,000 clones in the sample, 6.5% to 9.5% are singletons; the top ten hold around 6.1%. V and J are TRBV5-1 and TRBJ2-2, with 7 bases fitting TRBD1. The sample taken for sequencing was PBMCs. This TCR was sampled from a woman aged 35 to 49 in good health and CMV-seropositive. The CDR3, as DNA: TGCGCCAGCAGCTTGGCCCCAACAGGGGACACCGGGGAGCTGTTTTTT. It encodes CASSLAPTGDTGELFF.